This entry features one T cell receptor (beta chain) sequence. Clinical history reported by participants formed the basis on which cohorts were assigned. These data belong to a study of blood T cell repertoires in COVID-19. Study summary: Samples representing acute and convalescent COVID-19 were sourced from the United States, Italy and Spain.

Sequencing was performed with immunoSEQ multiplex PCR; in TCRdb, only in-frame clones are kept and a portion is missing. Here the sample spans around 180,000 clones, more than 70% being singletons. The sample taken for sequencing was PBMCs or T cells enriched from blood (not recorded which). The sequence came from a woman in her thirties who had recovered from COVID-19.

The CDR3 is CASTSSGRLIYNEQFF. CDR3 DNA sequence: TGTGCCAGTACCTCGAGCGGGAGACTGATTTACAATGAGCAGTTCTTC. The chain has TRBV19 and TRBJ2-1; 8 positions match TRBD2. The junction had 12 bases not matched to a gene; V was cut back by 7 bases and J by 4 bases. In germline, CDR1 is LNHDA, CDR2 SQIVND (reference sequence). The CDR3 spans 16 residues.